This TCR beta chain was identified during a study of identical twins. This clonotype was picked up a small number of times. No antigen is known for it. Study findings and constraints: In beta out-of-frame sequences, the excess sharing between twins was weaker.

TCRdb passed the 5' RACE reads through MiXCR, listing each CDR3 protein once. Found here are approximately 700,000 distinct CDR3 sequences, less than 7% of them singletons; the top ten hold around 1.7%. The sample was naive T cells sorted from blood. The sequence was collected from a man younger than 35 in good health.

The CDR3 loop is CASSLTSGRDSGELFF. The CDR3 DNA reads as TGTGCCAGCAGTCTTACTAGCGGGAGGGACTCCGGGGAGCTGTTTTTT. The rearrangement links TRBV2 to TRBJ2-2; 13 nucleotides agree with TRBD2. J gave up 6 bases and V 5 bases, and 6 bases lay outside the gene matches. This CDR3 has 16 amino acids. The germline V gene has CDR1 SNHLY and CDR2 FYNNEI.